This T cell receptor (beta chain) was documented in a study of human T cells and chemical hapten exposure. Between the trimmed V and J ends, which lost 6 bases and 0 bases, there was a span of 15 bases. This CDR3 region has 16 residues. CDR1 is MGHRA and CDR2 is YSYEKL in the germline V gene. Time point described: pre-sensitization, week 0. Treatment meaning: therapeutic diphenylcyclopropenone sensitization with weekly scalp DPC. The drawing of blood occurred before each patch test was applied. Extraction yielded total RNA from whole blood (unfractionated). Under the authors' procedure: Between 23,224 and 690,600 TCRs appeared in each sample, and the median stood at about 93,000. TCRdb called the RACE reads again in MiXCR, with one record for every CDR3 protein. The V and J calls were not made by the authors but by TCRdb's processing. The sample lists about 290,000 distinct CDR3 sequences; roughly 8% were seen once.

This clonotype was seen a handful of times. No antigen is known for it. Study outcomes and limitations: Donors were affected by alopecia, so their immune reaction might vary from that of healthy individuals.

The clonotype was recovered from a young man with alopecia areata. Some clones in this sample may be carry-over from other donors' samples. The sequences come from whole blood, collected in connection with sensitization to the hapten diphenylcyclopropenone (DPC). The chain links TRBV4-1 to TRBJ2-1, with D perhaps TRBD2 (6 bases). The CDR3 DNA reads as TGCGCCAGCAGATCAGGGCCGGGACTCTCCTACAATGAGCAGTTCTTC. Its translation is CASRSGPGLSYNEQFF.